The subject of this entry is one T cell receptor beta chain. This clone was detected ten times or more. Its antigen has not been determined. No much larger clone is present one base from it, and per-base qualities are unavailable. The sample has other DNA sequences that encode this CDR3 too. To prepare the library, PCR was applied. Sequencing used an Illumina HiSeq 4000. High-throughput sequencing was used to profile the CDR3 region of the TCR beta-chain in every patient. The original pipeline was this. The researchers built a classifier to tell apart papillary thyroid cancer patients with distant metastasis, based on CDR3 differences among clinicopathological groups. Repertoire diversity was assessed with the Shannon index, and tumor-blood repertoire similarity with the Morisita-Horn index. TCRdb applied fastp at Q25 and MiXCR to the public reads, then kept only in-frame beta chains. These V and J calls rely on TCRdb rather than the paper's analysis. For this sample there are over 35,000 clones; about 13% appear just once. The leading ten clones occupy around a tenth of the sample.

From its cysteine to its phenylalanine, the CDR3 spans 14 amino acids. The entry retains the CDR3 DNA only, 42 bases that are in frame from base 1. CDR1 and CDR2 were assigned from the germline V gene as SGHDT and YYEEEE. The junction shows trimming of 0 bases on V and 1 base on J, plus 7 bases between the germline ends. The data belong to a study of metastatic and nonmetastatic thyroid tumors (TCRdb year 2020). At the level of the whole study: The researchers compared repertoires between peripheral blood samples and tumor or nodule tissue samples from patients with malignant or benign thyroid disease.

Overall results and qualifications from the work: TCR beta diversity was reported as significantly higher in malignant tumors than in benign nodules, in both blood and tumor samples.

None of the patients had been given any treatment before thyroid surgery. The study retrospectively analysed patient clinical samples collected from the early 2010s to the late 2010s using T-cell receptor beta sequencing. Sequenced: blood. This clonotype was sampled from a female donor with papillary thyroid cancer or a benign thyroid nodule (not recorded which). Some clones in this sample may be carry-over from other donors' samples. The rearranged segments are TRBV5-6 and TRBJ2-5, with TRBD1 perhaps the D gene, on 5 matching bases. The DNA sequence is TGTGCCAGCAGCTTGGAACAGGTCCAAGAGACCCAGTACTTC. It is translated as CASSLEQVQETQYF.